This T cell receptor beta chain originates from a study of graft-versus-host responses after intestinal transplantation. Whole-study context: Recipients received multivisceral, liver-intestinal, or isolated intestinal transplants. Anti-thymocyte globulin served as induction for all recipients, who then took tacrolimus and steroids for 2 to 4 years. Study conclusions and caveats: GvH clones appeared in recipient marrow, some first in ileum or blood. Allografts of patients with graft-donor T cell macrochimerism showed high graft-versus-host to host-versus-graft clone ratios.

Worth noting for this clone: Its antigen is not identified. Other DNA sequences in the sample encode the same CDR3.

The CDR3 consists of 13 residues. The V gene's germline CDR1 is LNHNV and CDR2 YYDKDF (reference sequence). V shed 0 bases and J shed 7 bases, with 7 bases lying between them. Assay used: immunoSEQ multiplex PCR; TCRdb lists only in-frame clones, some missing. The profile shows tens of thousands of clones, 90% to 95% of them singletons. The chain recombines TRBV15 with TRBJ1-5; D is possibly TRBD1 (5 bases). Source: unstimulated CD8+ T cells sorted from spleen or lymph node cells, taken before intestinal transplant. The receptor was isolated from a human donor who received an intestinal transplant. The DNA for the CDR3 is TGTGCCACCAGCAGAGACGGGGGGCAGCCCCAGCATTTT. Translation gives CATSRDGGQPQHF.